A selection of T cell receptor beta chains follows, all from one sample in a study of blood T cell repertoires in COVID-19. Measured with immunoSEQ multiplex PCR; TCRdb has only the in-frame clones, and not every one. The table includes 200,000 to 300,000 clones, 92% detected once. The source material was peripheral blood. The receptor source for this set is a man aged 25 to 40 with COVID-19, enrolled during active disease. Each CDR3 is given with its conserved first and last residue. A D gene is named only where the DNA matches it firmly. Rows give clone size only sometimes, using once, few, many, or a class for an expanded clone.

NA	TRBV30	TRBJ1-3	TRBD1	CAWDLTGDSGNTIYF	TGTGCCTGGGACTTAACAGGGGACTCTGGAAACACCATATATTTT
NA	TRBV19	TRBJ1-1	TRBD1	CASRRGTGGTEAFF	TGTGCCAGTAGACGAGGGACAGGGGGGACTGAAGCTTTCTTT
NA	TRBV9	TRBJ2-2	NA	CASSVASTGPNTGELFF	TGTGCCAGCAGCGTAGCATCGACAGGACCCAACACCGGGGAGCTGTTTTTT
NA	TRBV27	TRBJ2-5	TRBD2	CASSSPGLAETQYF	TGTGCCAGCAGTTCGCCCGGACTAGCGGAGACCCAGTACTTC
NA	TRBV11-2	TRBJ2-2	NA	CASSLGQNTGELFF	TGTGCCAGCAGCTTAGGGCAGAACACCGGGGAGCTGTTTTTT
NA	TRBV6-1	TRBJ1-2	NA	CASSDPGWDYGYTF	TGTGCCAGCAGTGACCCAGGGTGGGACTATGGCTACACCTTC
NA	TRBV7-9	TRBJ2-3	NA	CASSLPRGLADTQYF	TGTGCCAGCAGCTTACCTCGGGGGTTAGCAGATACGCAGTATTTT
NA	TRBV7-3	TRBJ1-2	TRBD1	CASRPTGTFGGYTF	TGTGCCAGCCGGCCGACAGGGACGTTTGGTGGCTACACCTTC
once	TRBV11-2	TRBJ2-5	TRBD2	CASSLGTSFIAQETQYF	TGTGCCAGCAGCTTGGGGACTAGCTTTATCGCCCAAGAGACCCAGTACTTC
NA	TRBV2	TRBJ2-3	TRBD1	CATAPGTGGVEDTQYF	TGTGCCACCGCACCCGGGACAGGGGGCGTTGAAGATACGCAGTATTTT
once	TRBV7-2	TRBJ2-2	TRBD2	CASSLAGLTNTGELFF	TGTGCCAGCAGCTTAGCGGGACTAACGAACACCGGGGAGCTGTTTTTT
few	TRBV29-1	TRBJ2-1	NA	CSVEEGRGRVGEQFF	TGCAGCGTTGAAGAGGGTAGGGGAAGGGTAGGTGAGCAGTTCTTC
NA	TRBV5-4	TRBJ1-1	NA	CASSVPGGGQTEAFF	TGTGCCAGCAGCGTCCCCGGGGGGGGCCAGACTGAAGCTTTCTTT
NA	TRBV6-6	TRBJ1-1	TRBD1	CASSGPTGGAGTEAFF	TGTGCCAGCAGCGGACCAACAGGGGGCGCCGGAACTGAAGCTTTCTTT
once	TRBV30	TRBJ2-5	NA	CAWSVGGAGETQYF	TGTGCCTGGAGTGTAGGAGGGGCAGGGGAGACCCAGTACTTC
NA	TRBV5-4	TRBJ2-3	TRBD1	CASSPGTGITDTQYF	TGTGCCAGCAGCCCCGGGACAGGGATCACAGATACGCAGTATTTT
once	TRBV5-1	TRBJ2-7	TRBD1	CASSYRDRHEQYF	TGCGCCAGCAGCTACCGGGACAGGCACGAGCAGTACTTC
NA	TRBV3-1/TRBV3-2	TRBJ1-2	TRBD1	CASSQGRTGVGYTF	TGTGCCAGCAGCCAAGGGCGGACAGGGGTTGGCTACACCTTC
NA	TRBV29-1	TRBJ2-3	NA	CSVEGDRFVTQYF	TGCAGCGTTGAGGGAGACCGGTTTGTCACGCAGTATTTT
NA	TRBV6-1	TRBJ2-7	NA	CASSAPGQGTSGDYEQYF	TGTGCCAGCAGTGCTCCGGGACAGGGAACTAGCGGAGACTACGAGCAGTACTTC